This TCR beta chain was recorded in a study of response to subunit inactivated influenza vaccine. Study observations and caveats: With each seasonal influenza vaccination, the authors suggested, few new T cells are recruited.

This CDR3 is 13 amino acids long. With 5 bases removed from V and 0 bases from J, the gap between germline ends came to 8 bases. Germline CDR1 is SGHRS and CDR2 is YFSETQ. TCRdb recomputed calls from the RT-PCR reads with MiXCR, one row per CDR3 protein. Of roughly 630,000 distinct CDR3 sequences detected, 14% appear once; the ten largest clones hold around 7.6%. This clonotype was observed many times. Its specificity is not known. This TCR derives from a man aged 45-65 years who received an inactivated influenza vaccine. The source was PBMCs from blood, collected 14 days before vaccination. This chain uses TRBV5-1 with TRBJ1-1; D remains ambiguous. The CDR3 is CASRASVNTEAFF. As DNA, the CDR3 is TGCGCCAGCAGAGCTAGTGTGAACACTGAAGCTTTCTTT.